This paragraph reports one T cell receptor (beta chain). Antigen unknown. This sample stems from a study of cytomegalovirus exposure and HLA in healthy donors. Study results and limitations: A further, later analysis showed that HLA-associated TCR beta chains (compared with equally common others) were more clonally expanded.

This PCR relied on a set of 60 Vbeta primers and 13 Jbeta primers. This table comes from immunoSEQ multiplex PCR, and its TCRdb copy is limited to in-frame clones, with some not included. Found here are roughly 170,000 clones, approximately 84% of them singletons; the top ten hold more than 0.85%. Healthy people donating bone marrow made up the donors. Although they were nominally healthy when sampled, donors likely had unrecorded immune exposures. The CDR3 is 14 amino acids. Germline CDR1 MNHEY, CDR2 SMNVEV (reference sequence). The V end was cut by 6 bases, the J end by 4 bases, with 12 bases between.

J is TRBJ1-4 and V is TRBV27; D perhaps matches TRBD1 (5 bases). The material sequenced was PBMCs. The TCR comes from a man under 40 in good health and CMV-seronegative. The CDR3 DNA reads TGTGCCAGCAGCTCCAGGGATAGTAATGAAAAACTGTTTTTT. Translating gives CASSSRDSNEKLFF.